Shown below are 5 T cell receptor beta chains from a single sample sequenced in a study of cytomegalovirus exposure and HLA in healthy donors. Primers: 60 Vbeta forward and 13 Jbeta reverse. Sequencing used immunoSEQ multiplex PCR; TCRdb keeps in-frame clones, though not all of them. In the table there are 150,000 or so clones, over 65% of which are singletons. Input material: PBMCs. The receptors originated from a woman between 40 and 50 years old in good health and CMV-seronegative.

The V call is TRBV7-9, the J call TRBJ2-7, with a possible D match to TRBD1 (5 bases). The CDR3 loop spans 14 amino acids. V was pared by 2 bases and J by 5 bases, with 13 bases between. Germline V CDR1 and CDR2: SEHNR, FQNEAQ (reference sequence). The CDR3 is CASSLSGPQDEQYF. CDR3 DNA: TGTGCCAGCAGCTTATCGGGTCCACAGGACGAGCAGTACTTC.

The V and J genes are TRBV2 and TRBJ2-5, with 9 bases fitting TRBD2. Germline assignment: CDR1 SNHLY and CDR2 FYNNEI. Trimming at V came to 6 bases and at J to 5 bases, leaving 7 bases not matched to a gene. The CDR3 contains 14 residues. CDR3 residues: CASRPGLAIETQYF. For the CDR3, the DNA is TGTGCCAGCAGGCCGGGACTAGCTATTGAGACCCAGTACTTC.

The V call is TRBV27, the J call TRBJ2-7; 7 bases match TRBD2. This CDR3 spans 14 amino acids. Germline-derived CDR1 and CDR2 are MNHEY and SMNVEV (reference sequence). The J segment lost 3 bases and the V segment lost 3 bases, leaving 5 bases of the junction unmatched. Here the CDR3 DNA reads TGTGCCAGCAGTTTTAAGCGGGAAAGCTACGAGCAGTACTTC. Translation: CASSFKRESYEQYF.

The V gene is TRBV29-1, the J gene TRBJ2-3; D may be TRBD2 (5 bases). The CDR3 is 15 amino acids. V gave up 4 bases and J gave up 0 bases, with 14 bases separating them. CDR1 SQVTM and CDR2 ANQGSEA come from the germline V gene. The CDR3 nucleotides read TGCAGCGTTGCCTTCGAGGGCCCCAGCACAGATACGCAGTATTTT. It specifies CSVAFEGPSTDTQYF.

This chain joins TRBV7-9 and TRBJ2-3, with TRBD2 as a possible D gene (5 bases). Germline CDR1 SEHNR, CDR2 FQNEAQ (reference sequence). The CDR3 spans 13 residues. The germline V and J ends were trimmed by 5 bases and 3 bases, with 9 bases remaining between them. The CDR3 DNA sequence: TGTGCCAGCAGCCTAGGCGGGACAGATACGCAGTATTTT. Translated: CASSLGGTDTQYF.